The rows below give T cell receptor beta chains drawn from one sample of a study of identical twins. TCRdb used MiXCR to reprocess the 5' RACE reads, holding one entry per CDR3 protein. The table has roughly 720,000 distinct CDR3 sequences, about 20% seen once. The data were also submitted as part of a second study, on T cells expressing NK-cell markers.

The sequenced sample was PBMCs. Receptors originate from a woman under 30 in good health. CDR3s include the opening cysteine and the closing phenylalanine or tryptophan. The D gene is left open where the match is weak. The listing skips clone size in some rows; elsewhere it reads once, few, many or a size class.

V	J	D	size	CDR3	DNA
TRBV6-1	TRBJ2-1	TRBD2	-	CARGWKGTRSFHEQFF	TGTGCCCGAGGATGGAAAGGGACTAGAAGTTTCCATGAGCAGTTCTTC
TRBV6-5	TRBJ2-7	TRBD2	-	CASSYMASGSYEQYF	TGTGCCAGCAGTTATATGGCTAGCGGGAGCTACGAGCAGTACTTC
TRBV10-3	TRBJ2-7	-	-	CAISGGGQSYEQYF	TGTGCCATCAGTGGGGGGGGACAGAGCTACGAGCAGTACTTC
TRBV9	TRBJ2-5	-	-	CASSVTPSGETQYF	TGTGCCAGCAGCGTAACCCCGTCAGGGGAGACCCAGTACTTC
TRBV12-3/TRBV12-4	TRBJ1-3	-	-	CAIKAGNTIYF	TGTGCCATCAAAGCTGGAAACACCATATATTTT
TRBV20-1	TRBJ2-7	-	-	CSARVGRGTSYEQYF	TGCAGTGCTAGAGTGGGGCGGGGGACATCCTACGAGCAGTACTTC
TRBV19	TRBJ2-7	-	-	CASTPAGNTYEQYF	TGTGCCAGTACCCCCGCCGGGAATACCTACGAGCAGTACTTC
TRBV5-1	TRBJ2-5	-	few	CASSLAGTRQETQYF	TGCGCCAGCAGCTTGGCTGGGACCCGCCAAGAGACCCAGTACTTC
TRBV20-1	TRBJ2-1	TRBD2	few	CSARASGGAGGPYNEQFF	TGCAGTGCGAGAGCTAGCGGGGGGGCCGGTGGCCCCTACAATGAGCAGTTCTTC
TRBV7-6	TRBJ2-7	TRBD1	-	CASSPGQGGEQYF	TGTGCCAGCAGCCCGGGACAGGGAGGCGAGCAGTACTTC
TRBV7-2	TRBJ1-5	TRBD1	-	CASSTGVRNQPQHF	TGTGCCAGCAGTACAGGGGTGCGCAATCAGCCCCAGCATTTT
TRBV12-3/TRBV12-4	TRBJ1-1	-	few	CASRPEGFRAFF	TGTGCCAGCAGGCCCGAGGGCTTCCGCGCTTTCTTT
TRBV12-3/TRBV12-4	TRBJ1-2	-	many	CASLRRDYTF	TGTGCCAGCCTGCGCAGGGACTACACCTTC
TRBV20-1	TRBJ2-2	-	few	CSAISGGSTGELFF	TGCAGTGCTATCTCCGGGGGAAGCACCGGGGAGCTGTTTTTT
TRBV4-3	TRBJ2-3	-	-	CASSQRLTDTQYF	TGCGCCAGCAGCCAACGACTCACAGATACGCAGTATTTT
TRBV10-2	TRBJ2-5	-	few	CASSVRLVQETQYF	TGCGCCAGCAGCGTAAGACTGGTACAAGAGACCCAGTACTTC
TRBV29-1	TRBJ1-5	TRBD1	-	CSVGQGADQPQHF	TGCAGCGTTGGACAGGGGGCTGATCAGCCCCAGCATTTT
TRBV2	TRBJ1-1	-	many	CASREGEDTEAFF	TGTGCCAGCAGGGAGGGGGAGGACACTGAAGCTTTCTTT
TRBV12-3/TRBV12-4	TRBJ2-5	-	-	CASRHDSKETQYF	TGTGCCAGCAGGCACGACAGCAAAGAGACCCAGTACTTC
TRBV12-3/TRBV12-4	TRBJ2-3	TRBD1	-	CASRRETGWVTDTQYF	TGTGCCAGCAGAAGAGAGACAGGGTGGGTCACAGATACGCAGTATTTT
TRBV2	TRBJ2-1	TRBD2	-	CASNPGTSGIDNEQFF	TGTGCCAGCAATCCCGGGACTAGCGGGATCGACAATGAGCAGTTCTTC
TRBV12-3/TRBV12-4	TRBJ2-1	TRBD2	many	CASSPDRGEENNEQFF	TGTGCCAGCAGCCCTGATCGGGGGGAGGAAAACAATGAGCAGTTCTTC
TRBV20-1	TRBJ1-1	-	few	CSARSANIGMNTEAFF	TGCAGTGCTAGATCTGCGAATATAGGGATGAACACTGAAGCTTTCTTT
TRBV7-2	TRBJ1-1	-	few	CASSFIRVGTEAFF	TGTGCCAGCAGCTTCATCCGGGTGGGCACTGAAGCTTTCTTT
TRBV5-1	TRBJ2-1	TRBD1	few	CASSLTDRSVNEQFF	TGCGCCAGCAGCTTGACGGACAGGAGTGTCAATGAGCAGTTCTTC
TRBV20-1	TRBJ2-3	-	-	CSARVNTDTQYF	TGCAGTGCTAGAGTGAACACAGATACGCAGTATTTT
TRBV12-3/TRBV12-4	TRBJ2-6	-	-	CASSLEWPGTTGANVLTF	TGTGCCAGCAGTTTAGAATGGCCAGGAACTACTGGGGCCAACGTCCTGACTTTC
TRBV5-1	TRBJ1-4	-	-	CASSFRPGPNEKLFF	TGCGCCAGCAGCTTTAGGCCAGGCCCTAATGAAAAACTGTTTTTT
TRBV2	TRBJ2-1	TRBD2	-	CASSNSGGNYNEQFF	TGTGCCAGCAGTAACAGCGGGGGGAACTACAATGAGCAGTTCTTC
TRBV30	TRBJ1-4	-	-	CAWSLPGTGYEKLFF	TGTGCCTGGAGTCTCCCCGGGACGGGATATGAAAAACTGTTTTTT
TRBV3-1	TRBJ2-3	-	few	CASSPDQGRTDTQYF	TGTGCCAGCAGCCCCGACCAAGGCCGCACAGATACGCAGTATTTT
TRBV7-9	TRBJ1-1	-	few	CASSLLTVEAFF	TGTGCCAGCAGCTTACTAACAGTTGAAGCTTTCTTT
TRBV9	TRBJ2-3	-	-	CASSVSPTSTDTQYF	TGTGCCAGCAGCGTATCTCCTACTAGCACAGATACGCAGTATTTT
TRBV7-2	TRBJ2-5	TRBD2	-	CASSSILLALAGTQYF	TGTGCCAGCAGCTCCATATTACTAGCGCTCGCAGGGACCCAGTACTTC
TRBV15	TRBJ1-2	TRBD1	few	CATSRDRTGGNYGYTF	TGTGCCACCAGCAGAGATCGGACAGGGGGTAACTATGGCTACACCTTC
TRBV29-1	TRBJ2-1	-	-	CSVDRSEQFF	TGCAGCGTTGATCGGTCTGAGCAGTTCTTC
TRBV6-1	TRBJ2-7	-	few	CASLQYEQYF	TGTGCCAGCCTACAGTACGAGCAGTACTTC
TRBV6-5	TRBJ2-7	-	-	CASSYSPPDDSKDYEQYF	TGTGCCAGCAGTTATAGCCCCCCGGACGACAGTAAAGACTACGAGCAGTACTTC
TRBV5-1	TRBJ2-7	TRBD2	-	CASSSTVSGEQYF	TGCGCCAGCAGCTCAACCGTTAGCGGGGAGCAGTACTTC
TRBV5-1	TRBJ2-7	TRBD1	-	CASSRAGQGRGEQYF	TGCGCCAGCAGCCGTGCGGGACAGGGAAGGGGCGAGCAGTACTTC
TRBV29-1	TRBJ2-3	-	-	CSVDRSSTDTQYF	TGCAGCGTTGACCGATCCAGCACAGATACGCAGTATTTT